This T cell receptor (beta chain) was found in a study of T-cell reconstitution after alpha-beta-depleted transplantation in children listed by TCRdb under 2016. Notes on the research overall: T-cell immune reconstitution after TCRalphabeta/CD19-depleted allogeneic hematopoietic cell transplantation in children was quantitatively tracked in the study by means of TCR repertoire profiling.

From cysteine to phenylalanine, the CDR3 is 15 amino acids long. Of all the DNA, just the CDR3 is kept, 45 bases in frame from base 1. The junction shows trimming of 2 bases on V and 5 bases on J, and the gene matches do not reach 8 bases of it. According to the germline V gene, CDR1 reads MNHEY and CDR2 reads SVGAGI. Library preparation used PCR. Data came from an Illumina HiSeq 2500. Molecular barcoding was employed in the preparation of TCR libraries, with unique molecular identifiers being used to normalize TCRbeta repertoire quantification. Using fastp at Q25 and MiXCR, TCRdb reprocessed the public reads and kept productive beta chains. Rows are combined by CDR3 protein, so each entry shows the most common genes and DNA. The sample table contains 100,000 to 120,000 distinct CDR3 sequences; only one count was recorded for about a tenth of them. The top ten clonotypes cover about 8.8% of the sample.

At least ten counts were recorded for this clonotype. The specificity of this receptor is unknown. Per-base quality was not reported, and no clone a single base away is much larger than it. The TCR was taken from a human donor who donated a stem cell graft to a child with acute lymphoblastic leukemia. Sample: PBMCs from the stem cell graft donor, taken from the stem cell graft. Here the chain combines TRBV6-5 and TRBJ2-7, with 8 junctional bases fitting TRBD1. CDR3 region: CASSYLPGTGNEQYF. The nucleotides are TGTGCCAGCAGTTACCTACCCGGGACAGGAAACGAGCAGTACTTC.